The T cell receptor beta chain under discussion was sequenced for a study of cytomegalovirus exposure and HLA in healthy donors. V was pared by 4 bases and J by 3 bases, with 13 bases between. CDR1 SGDLS and CDR2 YYNGEE come from the germline V gene. The CDR3 runs to 14 residues. The PCR had 60 Vbeta and 13 Jbeta primers. The assay was immunoSEQ multiplex PCR, and TCRdb's table has in-frame clones only and misses some. Of about 140,000 clones listed, around 78% are singletons. The specimen was PBMCs. The chain is built from TRBV9 and TRBJ1-1; D not certain. This clonotype was obtained from a woman aged 18-29 years in good health and CMV-seropositive. In DNA form, the CDR3 reads TGTGCCAGCAGCTCAGGAGGTTGGGACACTGAAGCTTTCTTT. Residues: CASSSGGWDTEAFF.